A single sample is the source of the 26 T cell receptor beta chains below, sequenced in a study of cytomegalovirus exposure and HLA in healthy donors. The PCR used 60 Vbeta and 13 Jbeta primers. The protocol was immunoSEQ multiplex PCR, while the TCRdb copy is restricted to in-frame clones and leaves out a portion. The sample holds 90,000 to 100,000 clones; over 60% are singletons and the top ten take 5.5% to 6%. The sequenced material came from PBMCs. These receptors originate from a boy aged 5 to 17 in good health and CMV-seropositive.

This clone has more than one count but fewer than ten. The CDR3 sequence: CASSKIAGALNEQFF. DNA for the CDR3: TGTGCCAGCAGTAAGATAGCGGGAGCCCTAAATGAGCAGTTCTTC. V is TRBV27 and J is TRBJ2-1; 9 nucleotides agree with TRBD2. CDR3 length: 15 amino acids. Germline values: CDR1 MNHEY, CDR2 SMNVEV (reference sequence). The V gene end was trimmed by 5 bases and the J gene end by 7 bases; junction bases not matched to a gene: 9.

The chain employs TRBV19 and TRBJ2-1; possibly TRBD1 for D (6 bases). Trimming pared 0 bases from V and 1 base from J, leaving 7 bases between. This CDR3 contains 15 residues. CDR1 and CDR2 from the germline V gene are LNHDA and SQIVND (reference sequence). In nucleotides, the CDR3 is TGTGCCAGTAGTATAGACAGGGGATCCTACAATGAGCAGTTCTTC. This sequence encodes CASSIDRGSYNEQFF.

This chain connects TRBV5-4 to TRBJ2-5, with 8 bases identical to TRBD2. With the DNA end fitting TRBJ2-7 better, the J assignment may be wrong. The V gene's germline CDR1 is SGHNT and CDR2 YYREEE (reference sequence). The CDR3 runs 15 residues. Here the CDR3 reads CASSVREGGTYEQYF. The CDR3 coding sequence is TGTGCCAGCAGCGTTCGGGAGGGAGGGACCTACGAGCAGTACTTC.

The chain employs TRBV29-1 and TRBJ2-3; no reliable D call. V lost 5 bases and J 4 bases, leaving 7 bases between the germline ends. Germline CDR1 and CDR2: SQVTM and ANQGSEA. This CDR3 comprises 11 residues. The CDR3, as DNA: TGCAGCGTTTCAATGTCAGATACGCAGTATTTT. Amino acids: CSVSMSDTQYF.

The chain recombines TRBV6-1 with TRBJ1-1; D call uncertain. Germline CDR1 and CDR2: MNHNS and SASEGT. This CDR3 contains 16 residues. Trimming stripped 1 base from V and 0 bases from J, with 12 bases between. CDR3 sequence (DNA): TGTGCCAGCAGTGAAGGGCGGAGAACCCTGAACACTGAAGCTTTCTTT. Its translation is CASSEGRRTLNTEAFF.

CDR3 sequence reads: CASSLTGLGNTIYF. As DNA, the CDR3 is TGTGCCAGCAGCTTGACAGGGCTAGGAAACACCATATATTTT. The J gene is TRBJ1-3, the V gene TRBV6-6; 7 positions agree with TRBD1. Looked up from germline, CDR1 is MNHNY and CDR2 is SVGAGI (reference sequence). The V and J ends lost 6 bases and 4 bases, in that order; junction bases with no gene match: 6. The CDR3 runs 14 residues.

The rearrangement joins TRBV4-1 to TRBJ2-7; a possible D gene is TRBD1 (6 bases). CDR1 and CDR2 (germline): MGHRA, YSYEKL. Trimming took off 3 bases at V and 6 bases at J, with 12 bases between the two ends. The CDR3 totals 13 residues. CDR3 in DNA: TGCGCCAGCAGCCAGTACAGGGTGGGCGAGCAGTACTTC. Residues: CASSQYRVGEQYF.

This rearrangement joins TRBV5-5 to TRBJ1-1; tentative D call: TRBD1 (5 bases). V was trimmed by 5 bases and J by 0 bases, leaving 14 bases between them. The CDR3 consists of 15 residues. Germline CDR1 and CDR2: SGHKS and YYEKEE (reference sequence). The CDR3 coding sequence is TGTGCCAGCAGGGCGGGGCAGACCCTGAACACTGAAGCTTTCTTT. Translating gives CASRAGQTLNTEAFF.

The chain joins TRBV7-3 to TRBJ2-6; the D gene is possibly TRBD1 (6 bases). The CDR3 runs 17 residues. V shed 4 bases and J shed 1 base, with 14 bases lying between them. CDR1 and CDR2 from the germline V gene are SGHTA and FQGTGA. In DNA form, the CDR3 reads TGTGCCAGCAGCTCGGACAGTCGTGGGTCTGGGGCCAACGTCCTGACTTTC. The encoded protein is CASSSDSRGSGANVLTF.

The chain links TRBV6-5 to TRBJ1-2, with D unresolved. Germline V lookup: CDR1 MNHEY, CDR2 SVGAGI. V was shortened by 0 bases and J by 8 bases, with 13 bases between the two germline ends. The CDR3 runs 14 residues. The CDR3 is CASSYSEGFGGYTF. The CDR3 bases are TGTGCCAGCAGTTACTCGGAGGGATTTGGGGGCTACACCTTC.

The chain uses TRBV5-1 and TRBJ2-5; TRBD2 matches 13 bases. The germline CDR1 and CDR2 sequences are SGHRS and YFSETQ. The CDR3 loop spans 16 amino acids. Germline trimming cut 4 bases from V and 5 bases from J; bases unmatched to any gene: 8. This chain's CDR3 is CASSRGLAGRDETQYF. CDR3 DNA sequence: TGCGCCAGCAGCCGGGGACTAGCGGGAAGGGATGAGACCCAGTACTTC. Variable domain in full (rest from reference TRBV5-1 and TRBJ2-5): KAGVTQTPRYLIKTRGQQVTLSCSPISGHRSVSWYQQTPGQGLQFLFEYFSETQRNKGNFPGRFSGRQFSNSRSEMNVSTLELGDSALYLCASSRGLAGRDETQYFGPGTRLLVL.

This sequence joins TRBV7-3 and TRBJ2-1; D not certain. V gave up 3 bases and J gave up 5 bases, with 8 bases separating them. Germline V CDR1 and CDR2: SGHTA, FQGTGA. The CDR3 loop spans 13 amino acids. CDR3 coding DNA: TGTGCCAGCAGCTTCGGTTCCCACAATGAGCAGTTCTTC. Encoded protein: CASSFGSHNEQFF.

V and J are TRBV19 and TRBJ1-5; D is possibly TRBD1 (6 bases). CDR1 and CDR2 (germline): LNHDA, SQIVND (reference sequence). The CDR3 extends over 13 amino acids. The V gene lost 7 bases and the J gene lost 3 bases, with 10 bases spanning the gap. The chain's CDR3 is CASTDSHNQPQHF. CDR3 nucleotides: TGTGCCAGTACGGACAGCCACAATCAGCCCCAGCATTTT. The full variable domain, with the rest looked up from reference TRBV19 and TRBJ1-5, is DGGITQSPKYLFRKEGQNVTLSCEQNLNHDAMYWYRQDPGQGLRLIYYSQIVNDFQKGDIAEGYSVSREKKESFPLTVTSAQKNPTAFYLCASTDSHNQPQHFGDGTRLSIL.

The chain is built from TRBV5-4 and TRBJ1-1; 7 nucleotides agree with TRBD1. V shed 5 bases and J 11 bases; nucleotides not matched to a gene: 9. The CDR3 consists of 12 residues. The V gene's germline CDR1 is SGHNT and CDR2 YYREEE (reference sequence). CDR3 loop: CASSPDRSGAFF. The DNA of the CDR3 is TGTGCCAGCAGTCCGGACAGGTCGGGGGCTTTCTTT.

This clone was recorded a few times. J is TRBJ2-1 and V is TRBV21-1; the listed D gene, TRBD1, was not tested against the DNA. TRBV21-1 is noted as a pseudogene. This CDR3 has 13 residues. CDR3 region: CASRQGEYNEQFF. CDR3 nucleotide sequence: TGTGCCAGCAGGCAGGGGGAATACAATGAGCAGTTCTTC.

The V gene is TRBV2, the J gene TRBJ1-5, with 9 nucleotides matching TRBD1. This CDR3 spans 15 amino acids. V lost 5 bases to trimming and J lost 2 bases; unmatched junction nucleotides: 4. Germline CDR1 is SNHLY and CDR2 is FYNNEI. CDR3 nucleotide sequence: TGTGCCAGCAGTACAGGGGGCCAACGCAATCAGCCCCAGCATTTT. Its protein product is CASSTGGQRNQPQHF.

The chain uses TRBV2 and TRBJ2-7; TRBD1 aligns across 8 bases. Germline assignment: CDR1 SNHLY and CDR2 FYNNEI. This CDR3 spans 14 amino acids. The J segment lost 5 bases and the V segment lost 5 bases, leaving 8 bases of the junction unmatched. Here the CDR3 DNA reads TGTGCCAGCAGTATATTACAGGGGGTCGACGAGCAGTACTTC. Amino acid sequence: CASSILQGVDEQYF.

This rearrangement joins TRBV5-1 to TRBJ1-4, with D maybe TRBD1 (5 bases). The germline V gene has CDR1 SGHRS and CDR2 YFSETQ. Trimming left V 4 bases short and J 2 bases short, with 15 bases between. CDR3 length: 16 amino acids. CDR3 bases: TGCGCCAGCAGCCCGTTGGGGCGTCCGACTAATGAAAAACTGTTTTTT. It encodes CASSPLGRPTNEKLFF.

This chain uses TRBV7-9 with TRBJ1-1, with 9 bases lining up with TRBD1. The CDR3 length is 16 residues. Germline V gives CDR1 SEHNR, CDR2 FQNEAQ (reference sequence). The ends lost 3 bases at V and 6 bases at J; junction bases unmatched: 11. The CDR3 region is CASSLGTGRIVPEAFF. Here the CDR3 DNA reads TGTGCCAGCAGCTTGGGGACAGGGCGGATTGTACCTGAAGCTTTCTTT. Filled out from reference TRBV7-9 and TRBJ1-1, the complete variable domain reads DTGVSQNPRHKITKRGQNVTFRCDPISEHNRLYWYRQTLGQGPEFLTYFQNEAQLEKSRLLSDRFSAERPKGSFSTLEIQRTEQGDSAMYLCASSLGTGRIVPEAFFGQGTRLTVV.

The chain has TRBV6-6 and TRBJ1-5; 8 bases agree with TRBD1. This CDR3 region has 14 residues. From germline, CDR1 is MNHNY and CDR2 SVGAGI (reference sequence). Trimming cost V 2 bases and J 7 bases; bases outside gene matches: 4. Here the CDR3 DNA reads TGTGCCAGCAGTTACCGGACAGGGATCCAGCCCCAGCATTTT. Encoded protein: CASSYRTGIQPQHF.

This clone has more than one count but fewer than ten. The chain employs TRBV7-5 and TRBJ1-1; no check of the table's D call, TRBD1, against the DNA was made. TRBV7-5 is labeled a pseudogene. The CDR3 length is 14 residues. The CDR3 nucleotides read TGTGTCAGAAGCTTAGGTACGAGGGGGCTGAAAGCTTTCTTT. Amino acids: CVRSLGTRGLKAFF.

The chain carries TRBV9 and TRBJ2-1, with unresolved D. Trimming removed 1 base from V and 8 bases from J, with 13 bases in between. Looked up from germline, CDR1 is SGDLS and CDR2 is YYNGEE. CDR3 length equals 14 residues. CDR3 coding DNA: TGTGCCAGCAGCGTACTGTCCGGTCCCCATGAGCAGTTCTTC. It translates to CASSVLSGPHEQFF.

DNA of the CDR3: TGTGCCAGCTCACCACTCCGGGAATCGGCTGAAGCTTTCTTT. Translation: CASSPLRESAEAFF. The chain uses TRBV18 and TRBJ1-1; D is uncertain. Germline assignment: CDR1 KGHSH and CDR2 LQKENI. V lost 1 base and J 6 bases, leaving 12 bases between the germline ends. CDR3 length: 14 amino acids.

This clone was seen only a few times. CDR3 sequence: CASSEASGGPSTDTQYF. CDR3 nucleotide sequence: TGTGCCAGCAGTGAGGCTAGCGGGGGGCCTAGCACAGATACGCAGTATTTT. This chain joins TRBV2 and TRBJ2-3; TRBD2 matches at 11 bases. Per the germline V gene, CDR1 is SNHLY and CDR2 is FYNNEI. V gave up 3 bases and J gave up 0 bases; unmatched junction bases: 5. The length of the CDR3 is 17 residues.

Comments on this clone: Within the sample, other DNA sequences also encode this same CDR3. The CDR3 DNA follows: TGTGCCAGCAGCTTAACGGGGGACACTGAAGCTTTCTTT. Amino acid sequence: CASSLTGDTEAFF. The chain combines TRBV7-9 with TRBJ1-1; D is perhaps TRBD1 (5 bases). Looked up from germline, CDR1 is SEHNR and CDR2 is FQNEAQ (reference sequence). V was trimmed by 2 bases and J by 3 bases, leaving 7 bases between them. The CDR3 contains 13 residues.

This sequence joins TRBV30 and TRBJ1-1, with 7 bases matching TRBD1. CDR3 size: 13 residues. V dropped 3 bases and J dropped 3; count of bases not matched to a gene: 4. In germline, CDR1 is GTSNPN, CDR2 SVGIG (reference sequence). Here the CDR3 reads CAWRGQTHTEAFF. In DNA form, the CDR3 reads TGTGCCTGGAGGGGACAGACTCACACTGAAGCTTTCTTT.